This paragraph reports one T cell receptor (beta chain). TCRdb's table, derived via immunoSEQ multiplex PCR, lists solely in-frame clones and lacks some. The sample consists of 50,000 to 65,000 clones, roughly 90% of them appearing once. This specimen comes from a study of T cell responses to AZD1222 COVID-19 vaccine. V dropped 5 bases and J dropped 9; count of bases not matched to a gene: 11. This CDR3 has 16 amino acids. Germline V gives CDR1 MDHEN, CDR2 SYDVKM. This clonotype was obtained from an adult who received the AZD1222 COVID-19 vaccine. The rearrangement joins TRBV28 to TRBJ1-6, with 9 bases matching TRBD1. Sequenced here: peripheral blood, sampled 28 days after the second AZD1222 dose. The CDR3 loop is CASSIPGQGSSSPLHF. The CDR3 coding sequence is TGTGCCAGCAGTATTCCGGGACAGGGCTCTTCTTCACCCCTCCACTTT.